The 20 T cell receptor beta chains listed next were all sequenced from one sample in a study of shared clonotypes between healthy human individuals. TCRdb keeps only in-frame clones here, not all; method: immunoSEQ multiplex PCR. Counted here are nearly 2 million clones, approximately 94% occurring once; the ten biggest clones make up 1% to 1.5%. Only CD45RO-negative cells positively selected for CCR7 counted as naive CD8 cells, so terminally differentiated effector memory CD45RA+ cells were excluded. The source material was naive CD8+ T cells sorted from blood. The receptors originated from a man aged 18 to 30 in good health.

V usage is TRBV6-5 and J usage is TRBJ1-4; D uncertain. The V gene's germline CDR1 is MNHEY and CDR2 SVGAGI. The CDR3 extends over 16 amino acids. Trimming removed 2 bases at V and 8 bases at J, with 18 bases between. The CDR3 bases are TGTGCCAGCAGTTACGTGCCATCCCCCCTGGTGGAAAAACTGTTTTTT. The encoded protein is CASSYVPSPLVEKLFF.

The chain is built from TRBV7-2 and TRBJ2-2; 9 positions match TRBD2. CDR1 SGHTA and CDR2 FQGNSA come from the germline V gene. Unmatched junction bases numbered 10, after V lost 5 bases and J lost 6 bases. This CDR3 contains 16 residues. CDR3: CASSLGTSYASGELFF. The CDR3 DNA follows: TGTGCCAGCAGCCTCGGGACTAGCTACGCTTCCGGGGAGCTGTTTTTT.

The rearrangement joins TRBV7-9 to TRBJ2-7, with 14 bases identical to TRBD2. The J segment lost 9 bases and the V segment lost 4 bases, leaving 17 bases of the junction unmatched. Germline V gives CDR1 SEHNR, CDR2 FQNEAQ (reference sequence). This CDR3 has 18 residues. The CDR3: CASSSTGTSGRGLLLQYF. The CDR3 DNA follows: TGTGCCAGCAGCTCAACCGGGACTAGCGGGAGAGGGCTCCTATTGCAGTACTTC.

The rearrangement joins TRBV4-1 to TRBJ2-7; TRBD1 matches at 7 bases. There are 16 residues in the CDR3. From germline, CDR1 is MGHRA and CDR2 YSYEKL. V dropped 0 bases and J dropped 3; count of bases not matched to a gene: 8. CDR3 in DNA: TGCGCCAGCAGCCAAGACTCGACAGGGTCACACTACGAGCAGTACTTC. Its protein is CASSQDSTGSHYEQYF.

J is TRBJ2-7 and V is TRBV11-2, with 8 bases aligning to TRBD1. The CDR3 is 15 amino acids. The J segment lost 2 bases and the V segment lost 1 base, leaving 4 bases of the junction unmatched. Per germline, CDR1 SGHAT and CDR2 FQNNGV. CDR3 DNA: TGTGCCAGCAGCTTAGGGGCGACAGGGGCCTACGAGCAGTACTTC. Its protein is CASSLGATGAYEQYF.

The J gene is TRBJ2-1, the V gene TRBV4-3; D assignment may be TRBD1 or TRBD2 (5 bases each). CDR3 length: 15 residues. CDR1 LGHNA and CDR2 YSLEER come from the germline V gene. The V and J ends lost 8 bases and 10 bases respectively, with 24 bases between them. This chain's CDR3 is CASGIGGEGYGEQFF. CDR3 nucleotides: TGCGCCAGCGGAATTGGGGGAGAGGGGTATGGCGAGCAGTTCTTC.

This rearrangement joins TRBV5-1 to TRBJ1-2, with D perhaps matching TRBD1 (6 bases). CDR3 length: 15 residues. Germline CDR1 and CDR2: SGHRS and YFSETQ. Deletions cut 4 bases from V and 3 bases from J, with 16 bases between. For the CDR3, the DNA is TGCGCCAGCAGCCGGGGGCAGGGTCGAGACTATGGCTACACCTTC. Residues: CASSRGQGRDYGYTF.

Comment on this clone: Other DNA sequences in this specimen translate into the identical CDR3. The chain combines TRBV4-1 with TRBJ2-2; maybe TRBD2 (6 bases). This CDR3 contains 16 residues. Germline CDR1 and CDR2: MGHRA and YSYEKL. Trimming cost V 1 base and J 2 bases, with 11 bases left between them. In DNA, the CDR3 is TGCGCCAGCAGCCAAGTGTCACTAGCAAACACCGGGGAGCTGTTTTTT. Amino acids: CASSQVSLANTGELFF.

The chain joins TRBV7-6 to TRBJ2-3; no firm D call. The V and J ends lost 3 bases and 2 bases respectively, with 9 bases between them. The CDR3 has 14 residues. Germline values: CDR1 SGHVS, CDR2 FNYEAQ. CDR3 amino acids: CASSFLSNTDTQYF. The CDR3 DNA follows: TGTGCCAGCAGCTTCTTAAGTAACACAGATACGCAGTATTTT.

The chain links TRBV5-1 to TRBJ1-2, with D tentatively TRBD1 (5 bases). The CDR3 consists of 17 residues. V was shortened by 0 bases and J by 2 bases, with 17 bases between the two germline ends. CDR1 and CDR2 from the germline V gene are SGHRS and YFSETQ. The CDR3 sequence: CASSLESGPGVNYGYTF. CDR3 coding DNA: TGCGCCAGCAGCTTGGAATCGGGACCTGGGGTCAACTATGGCTACACCTTC. Using reference TRBV5-1 and TRBJ1-2 for the parts outside the CDR3, the full variable domain is KAGVTQTPRYLIKTRGQQVTLSCSPISGHRSVSWYQQTPGQGLQFLFEYFSETQRNKGNFPGRFSGRQFSNSRSEMNVSTLELGDSALYLCASSLESGPGVNYGYTFGSGTRLTVV.

Worth noting for this clone: Other DNA sequences in this specimen translate into the identical CDR3. V usage is TRBV10-2 and J usage is TRBJ2-7; D perhaps matches TRBD2 (5 bases). CDR1 is WSHSY and CDR2 is SAAADI in the germline V gene. This CDR3 region has 12 residues. V gave up 0 bases and J gave up 7 bases, with 7 bases separating them. This chain's CDR3 is CASSESGGEQYF. The CDR3 nucleotides read TGCGCCAGCAGTGAGTCCGGCGGGGAGCAGTACTTC.

This chain's CDR3 is CASSDWQNFNTEAFF. Here the CDR3 DNA reads TGTGCCAGCAGTGACTGGCAGAACTTCAACACTGAAGCTTTCTTT. The J gene is TRBJ1-1, the V gene TRBV6-1; D remains unclear. Per germline, CDR1 MNHNS and CDR2 SASEGT. The V end was cut by 3 bases, the J end by 2 bases, with 13 bases between. There are 15 residues in the CDR3.

J is TRBJ2-1 and V is TRBV27; the D is unclear. V lost 2 bases to trimming and J lost 3 bases, with 5 bases between them. Germline V gives CDR1 MNHEY, CDR2 SMNVEV (reference sequence). The CDR3 runs 13 residues. DNA for the CDR3: TGTGCCAGCAGTTTAAAAGTCTACAATGAGCAGTTCTTC. Its translation is CASSLKVYNEQFF.

J is TRBJ2-7 and V is TRBV27, with 9 positions matching TRBD2. Germline V CDR1 and CDR2: MNHEY, SMNVEV (reference sequence). V gave up 5 bases and J gave up 2 bases; unmatched junction bases: 10. This CDR3 contains 16 residues. In nucleotides, the CDR3 is TGTGCCAGCAGTCCCTCTCTGGGCGGGAGGGCCTACGAGCAGTACTTC. Protein: CASSPSLGGRAYEQYF.

The V and J genes are TRBV7-6 and TRBJ2-7, with 11 bases that match TRBD1. Trimming took 4 bases from V and 0 from J; bases not matched to a gene: 5. There are 16 residues in the CDR3. Germline CDR1 SGHVS, CDR2 FNYEAQ. The CDR3 region is CASSSAGTGGSYEQYF. Written as DNA, the CDR3 is TGTGCCAGCAGCTCCGCCGGGACAGGGGGCTCCTACGAGCAGTACTTC.

V gene TRBV10-1 combines with J gene TRBJ2-3; D call uncertain. In germline, CDR1 is WNHNN, CDR2 SYGVQD (reference sequence). Trimming took off 4 bases at V and 5 bases at J, with 16 bases between the two ends. This CDR3 has 15 amino acids. The CDR3 loop is CASSGNRVPGDTQYF. DNA for the CDR3: TGCGCCAGCAGTGGGAATAGGGTTCCGGGAGATACGCAGTATTTT.

This sequence joins TRBV6-1 and TRBJ2-7; D possibly corresponds to TRBD2 (7 bases). The V and J ends lost 3 bases and 1 base respectively, with 16 bases between them. The germline V gene has CDR1 MNHNS and CDR2 SASEGT. The CDR3 extends over 16 amino acids. CDR3 amino acids: CASSEGRGGLSYEQYF. The CDR3 DNA is TGTGCCAGCAGTGAGGGGAGGGGGGGCCTTTCCTACGAGCAGTACTTC.

The J gene is TRBJ1-1, the V gene TRBV7-2, with D maybe TRBD1 (5 bases). The germline V and J ends were trimmed by 5 bases and 6 bases, with 10 bases remaining between them. This CDR3 is built from 12 residues. Germline V lookup: CDR1 SGHTA, CDR2 FQGNSA. CDR3 bases: TGTGCCAGCAGCCACGGGGGGGCTGAAGCTTTCTTT. It encodes CASSHGGAEAFF.

The gene calls are TRBV29-1 and TRBJ1-2; no clear D gene. V was cut by 3 bases and J by 3 bases, with 17 bases left in between. Germline V lookup: CDR1 SQVTM, CDR2 ANQGSEA. This CDR3 is 15 amino acids long. The CDR3 region has the DNA TGCAGCGTTGAGCCGTCGGCGGGGAGGGACTATGGCTACACCTTC. This sequence encodes CSVEPSAGRDYGYTF. The variable domain in full, with the rest retrieved from reference TRBV29-1 and TRBJ1-2, is SAVISQKPSRDICQRGTSLTIQCQVDSQVTMMFWYRQQPGQSLTLIATANQGSEATYESGFVIDKFPISRPNLTFSTLTVSNMSPEDSSIYLCSVEPSAGRDYGYTFGSGTRLTVV.

V is TRBV11-3 and J is TRBJ2-3; D tentatively reads TRBD1 or TRBD2 (6 bases each). The V and J ends lost 5 bases and 0 bases respectively, with 15 bases between them. Germline values: CDR1 SGHNT, CDR2 YENEEA. There are 16 residues in the CDR3. CDR3 amino acids: CASSPYGGGSTDTQYF. CDR3 bases: TGTGCCAGCAGCCCGTACGGGGGCGGCAGCACAGATACGCAGTATTTT.